Presented here are 16 T cell receptor beta chains from one specimen sequenced in a study of blood T cell repertoires in COVID-19. Produced via immunoSEQ multiplex PCR; TCRdb's table is partial and in-frame only. Here the sample spans around 290,000 clones, roughly 86% being singletons. Input material: PBMCs or T cells enriched from blood (not recorded which). Every receptor here comes from a woman younger than 35 who had recovered from COVID-19.

The V gene is TRBV4-1, the J gene TRBJ2-3, with D possibly TRBD2 on 6 matching bases. Germline V gives CDR1 MGHRA, CDR2 YSYEKL. The V gene lost 1 base and the J gene lost 2 bases, with 10 bases spanning the gap. CDR3 length: 15 residues. The CDR3 sequence: CASSQGAGTTDTQYF. DNA of the CDR3: TGCGCCAGCAGCCAAGGGGCGGGGACCACAGATACGCAGTATTTT.

V gene TRBV29-1 combines with J gene TRBJ2-2; 7 nucleotides line up with TRBD1. The J segment lost 3 bases and the V segment lost 4 bases, leaving 5 bases of the junction unmatched. Per the germline V gene, CDR1 is SQVTM and CDR2 is ANQGSEA. The CDR3 runs 14 residues. The CDR3 DNA sequence: TGCAGCGTTGGAATTACAGGGGACACCGGGGAGCTGTTTTTT. Translation: CSVGITGDTGELFF.

The chain employs TRBV18 and TRBJ1-1; no definite D call. The V gene's germline CDR1 is KGHSH and CDR2 LQKENI. V dropped 3 bases and J dropped 5 bases, with 13 bases sitting between them. The CDR3 extends over 14 amino acids. CDR3 protein: CASSPATTGTEAFF. The CDR3 region has the DNA TGTGCCAGCTCACCTGCTACGACGGGGACTGAAGCTTTCTTT.

V usage is TRBV28 and J usage is TRBJ2-7; 10 nucleotides match TRBD2. V dropped 2 bases and J dropped 4; count of bases not matched to a gene: 8. CDR3 length: 16 amino acids. Germline V lookup: CDR1 MDHEN, CDR2 SYDVKM. The CDR3 coding sequence is TGTGCCAGCAGTTTAAGTCTAGCGGGAGCTGGTTACGAGCAGTACTTC. Translating gives CASSLSLAGAGYEQYF.

This clone was detected once. The CDR3 region has the DNA TGTGCCAGCAGTGAAGGCGGTAGCGGGGGGGCCTACGAGCAGTACTTC. This sequence encodes CASSEGGSGGAYEQYF. This chain links TRBV2 with TRBJ2-7, with 11 bases lining up with TRBD2. The CDR3 loop spans 16 amino acids. Germline CDR1 and CDR2: SNHLY and FYNNEI. V gave up 1 base and J gave up 2 bases; unmatched junction bases: 4.

V usage is TRBV4-1 and J usage is TRBJ2-1; 13 bases match TRBD2. In germline, CDR1 is MGHRA, CDR2 YSYEKL. The CDR3 sequence is 14 residues long. With 8 bases clipped from V and 9 bases from J, the junction kept 7 bases outside the gene matches. In nucleotides, the CDR3 is TGCGCCAGCTCCGGGACTAGCGGGGTTTCTGAGCAGTTCTTC. Protein: CASSGTSGVSEQFF.

This chain joins TRBV6-5 and TRBJ1-2; D not resolved. This CDR3 region has 13 residues. Trimming left V 7 bases short and J 5 bases short, with 14 bases between. Germline V gene sequence: CDR1 MNHEY, CDR2 SVGAGI. CDR3 loop: CASTTTGMYGYTF. The CDR3 DNA is TGTGCCAGCACCACAACGGGGATGTATGGCTACACCTTC.

The chain employs TRBV12-3 or TRBV12-4 and TRBJ1-1; tentative D call: TRBD1 (6 bases). CDR3 size: 13 residues. V lost 7 bases to trimming and J lost 8 bases, with 17 bases between them. CDR3 region: CASTPPWGREAFF. In nucleotides, the CDR3 is TGTGCCAGCACTCCCCCCTGGGGGCGAGAAGCTTTCTTT.

V and J are TRBV5-8 and TRBJ1-2; D is possibly TRBD1 (5 bases). This CDR3 has 12 amino acids. With 4 bases removed from V and 11 bases from J, the gap between germline ends came to 15 bases. Per germline, CDR1 SGHTS and CDR2 YDEGEE. The CDR3 region is CASSNRQMGYTF. For the CDR3, the DNA is TGTGCCAGCAGCAATAGACAGATGGGGTACACCTTC. Full variable domain (rest looked up from reference TRBV5-8 and TRBJ1-2): EAGVTQSPTHLIKTRGQQATLRCSPISGHTSVYWYQQALGLGLQFLLWYDEGEERNRGNFPPRFSGRQFPNYSSELNVNALELEDSALYLCASSNRQMGYTFGSGTRLTVV.

This clone was recorded once. V gene TRBV7-2 combines with J gene TRBJ2-7; 7 nucleotides match TRBD1. There are 14 residues in the CDR3. Germline loops: CDR1 SGHTA, CDR2 FQGNSA. V lost 5 bases and J lost 6; bases outside the gene matches: 10. The CDR3 reads CASSRTSGGGEQYF. CDR3 in DNA: TGTGCCAGCAGCAGGACATCAGGGGGTGGCGAGCAGTACTTC. Looking up the rest from reference TRBV7-2 and TRBJ2-7 gives the full variable domain: GAGVSQSPSNKVTEKGKDVELRCDPISGHTALYWYRQSLGQGLEFLIYFQGNSAPDKSGLPSDRFSAERTGGSVSTLTIQRTQQEDSAVYLCASSRTSGGGEQYFGPGTRLTVT.

A note on this clone: The same CDR3 arises from other DNA sequences in this sample as well. This sequence joins TRBV19 and TRBJ1-2, with TRBD1 identical over 7 bases. CDR3 size: 13 residues. With V trimmed by 1 base and J by 4 bases, 0 bases remained unmatched. Looked up from germline, CDR1 is LNHDA and CDR2 is SQIVND (reference sequence). CDR3 loop: CASSIGQGYGYTF. Written as DNA, the CDR3 is TGTGCCAGTAGTATAGGACAGGGCTATGGCTACACCTTC. The entire variable domain, with the rest obtained from reference TRBV19 and TRBJ1-2, is as follows: DGGITQSPKYLFRKEGQNVTLSCEQNLNHDAMYWYRQDPGQGLRLIYYSQIVNDFQKGDIAEGYSVSREKKESFPLTVTSAQKNPTAFYLCASSIGQGYGYTFGSGTRLTVV.

The chain employs TRBV11-2 and TRBJ2-3, with 13 nucleotides matching TRBD2. Germline CDR1 SGHAT, CDR2 FQNNGV. This CDR3 is 16 amino acids long. V was pared by 5 bases and J by 1 base, with 3 bases of the junction left unmatched. CDR3 coding DNA: TGTGCCAGCAGCCCAACTAGCGGGGGGGGCACAGATACGCAGTATTTT. Translation: CASSPTSGGGTDTQYF.

This clone was observed a handful of times. The V and J genes are TRBV30 and TRBJ2-7, with 7 bases identical to TRBD2. The CDR3 spans 13 residues. The V and J ends lost 5 bases and 4 bases, in that order; junction bases with no gene match: 8. Germline lookup yields CDR1 GTSNPN and CDR2 SVGIG (reference sequence). The CDR3 is CAWGVTSRYEQYF. The CDR3 nucleotides are TGTGCCTGGGGCGTGACTAGCAGATACGAGCAGTACTTC. Supplemented by reference TRBV30 and TRBJ2-7, the full variable domain reads SQTIHQWPATLVQPVGSPLSLECTVEGTSNPNLYWYRQAAGRGLQLLFYSVGIGQISSEVPQNLSASRPQDRQFILSSKKLLLSDSGFYLCAWGVTSRYEQYFGPGTRLTVT.

The chain employs TRBV5-8 and TRBJ2-7; D perhaps matches TRBD2 (6 bases). This CDR3 is 16 amino acids long. Per the germline V gene, CDR1 is SGHTS and CDR2 is YDEGEE. The V gene lost 1 base and the J gene lost 0 bases, with 14 bases spanning the gap. CDR3 sequence (DNA): TGTGCCAGCAGCTTGCATCGGGGGACGATCTCCTACGAGCAGTACTTC. Amino acids: CASSLHRGTISYEQYF.

V gene TRBV6-6 combines with J gene TRBJ1-2, with TRBD1 matching 12 bases. The CDR3 spans 15 residues. V gave up 6 bases and J gave up 6 bases; unmatched junction bases: 8. In germline, CDR1 is MNHNY, CDR2 SVGAGI (reference sequence). The CDR3 nucleotides are TGTGCCAGCAGACCACCGGGACAGGGGGCGCATGGCTACACCTTC. It codes for CASRPPGQGAHGYTF.

This clone was detected once. J is TRBJ1-4 and V is TRBV6-5; D might be TRBD1 (6 bases). Trimming left V 6 bases short and J 5 bases short, with 16 bases between. Germline lookup yields CDR1 MNHEY and CDR2 SVGAGI. The CDR3 is made up of 15 amino acids. DNA for the CDR3: TGTGCCAGCAGAGGGGGTCTGGCTTCCAATGAAAAACTGTTTTTT. As protein: CASRGGLASNEKLFF.